The 8 T cell receptor beta chains reported below all come from one sample, sequenced in a study of cytomegalovirus exposure and HLA in healthy donors. The study ran its PCR with 60 Vbeta and 13 Jbeta primers. TCRdb's copy holds only in-frame clones and misses some; the assay was immunoSEQ multiplex PCR. The sample has about 130,000 clones, approximately 9% seen once. Sequenced: PBMCs. Receptors originate from a middle-aged woman in good health and CMV-seropositive.

The genes are TRBV4-1 and TRBJ1-4, with D possibly being TRBD1 (5 bases). The CDR3 has 16 residues. Trimming shortened V by 4 bases and J by 7 bases, and 19 bases separated the two germline ends. Looked up from germline, CDR1 is MGHRA and CDR2 is YSYEKL. This CDR3 is CASSPTPQGYVEKLFF. CDR3 DNA: TGCGCCAGCAGCCCTACTCCCCAGGGATACGTTGAAAAACTGTTTTTT.

This chain links TRBV28 with TRBJ1-5; D remains unclear. With 8 bases removed from V and 0 bases from J, the gap between germline ends came to 11 bases. In germline, CDR1 is MDHEN, CDR2 SYDVKM. The CDR3 sequence is 14 residues long. Here the CDR3 reads CASSSVFSNQPQHF. In DNA, the CDR3 is TGTGCCAGCTCATCGGTCTTTAGCAATCAGCCCCAGCATTTT.

This chain connects TRBV10-3 to TRBJ2-3; 13 positions agree with TRBD2. This CDR3 has 15 amino acids. The germline V gene encodes CDR1 ENHRY and CDR2 SYGVKD. With 6 bases clipped from V and 5 bases from J, the junction kept 5 bases outside the gene matches. CDR3 protein: CAISSGTSGVDTQYF. CDR3 in DNA: TGTGCCATCAGCTCAGGGACTAGCGGGGTAGATACGCAGTATTTT.

The chain joins TRBV2 to TRBJ2-3; 8 nucleotides line up with TRBD2. This CDR3 is 14 amino acids long. The germline CDR1 and CDR2 sequences are SNHLY and FYNNEI. J lost 2 bases, V lost 7 bases, and 5 bases had no gene match. The chain's CDR3 is CASTERGTTDTQYF. The CDR3 DNA reads TGTGCCAGCACGGAGCGGGGGACCACAGATACGCAGTATTTT.

This clone turned up a few times. The gene calls are TRBV7-7 and TRBJ2-2; 9 bases map to TRBD2. The V segment lost 5 bases and the J segment 5 bases; nucleotides outside the gene matches: 15. In germline, CDR1 is SSHAT, CDR2 FNYEAQ (reference sequence). The CDR3 covers 18 residues. CDR3 nucleotide sequence: TGTGCCAGCAGCCCGTCCCCCCGTAGCGGGGGAGGAACCGGGGAGCTGTTTTTT. As protein: CASSPSPRSGGGTGELFF.

This clone has only one observation. A junction boundary mismatches the germline segment, possibly from a read error. V and J are TRBV2 and TRBJ1-1; 7 bases are a match to TRBD1. CDR1 is SNHLY and CDR2 is FYNNEI in the germline V gene. The CDR3 is 13 residues long. CDR3 loop: CAGSEDRVSEAFF. DNA of the CDR3: TGTGCCGGCAGCGAAGACAGGGTCTCTGAAGCTTTCTTT.

The chain has TRBV10-3 and TRBJ2-5, with unresolved D. Germline CDR1 is ENHRY and CDR2 is SYGVKD. This CDR3 is 14 amino acids long. The V end lost 0 bases, the J end lost 4 bases, and 9 bases lay between the germline ends. CDR3 loop: CAISESNSLETQYF. The CDR3 DNA follows: TGTGCCATCAGTGAGTCCAACAGCTTAGAGACCCAGTACTTC.

This clone occurred a few times. This chain joins TRBV2 and TRBJ2-3, with 8 bases that match TRBD1. The CDR3 consists of 13 residues. Germline CDR1 SNHLY, CDR2 FYNNEI. CDR3 region: CSPGQAHTDTQYF. CDR3 nucleotide sequence: TGTTCACCGGGACAGGCGCACACAGATACGCAGTATTTT.